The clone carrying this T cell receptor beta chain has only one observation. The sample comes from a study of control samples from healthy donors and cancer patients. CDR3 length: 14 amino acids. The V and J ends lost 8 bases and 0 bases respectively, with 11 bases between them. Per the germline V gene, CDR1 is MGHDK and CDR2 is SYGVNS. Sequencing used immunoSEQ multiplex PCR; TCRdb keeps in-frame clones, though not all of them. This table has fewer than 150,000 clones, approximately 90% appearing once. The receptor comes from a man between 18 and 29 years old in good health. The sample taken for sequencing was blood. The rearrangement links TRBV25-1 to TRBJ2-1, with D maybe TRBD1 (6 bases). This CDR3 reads CASDRTDSYNEQFF. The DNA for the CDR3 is TGTGCCAGCGACCGGACAGACTCCTACAATGAGCAGTTCTTC.